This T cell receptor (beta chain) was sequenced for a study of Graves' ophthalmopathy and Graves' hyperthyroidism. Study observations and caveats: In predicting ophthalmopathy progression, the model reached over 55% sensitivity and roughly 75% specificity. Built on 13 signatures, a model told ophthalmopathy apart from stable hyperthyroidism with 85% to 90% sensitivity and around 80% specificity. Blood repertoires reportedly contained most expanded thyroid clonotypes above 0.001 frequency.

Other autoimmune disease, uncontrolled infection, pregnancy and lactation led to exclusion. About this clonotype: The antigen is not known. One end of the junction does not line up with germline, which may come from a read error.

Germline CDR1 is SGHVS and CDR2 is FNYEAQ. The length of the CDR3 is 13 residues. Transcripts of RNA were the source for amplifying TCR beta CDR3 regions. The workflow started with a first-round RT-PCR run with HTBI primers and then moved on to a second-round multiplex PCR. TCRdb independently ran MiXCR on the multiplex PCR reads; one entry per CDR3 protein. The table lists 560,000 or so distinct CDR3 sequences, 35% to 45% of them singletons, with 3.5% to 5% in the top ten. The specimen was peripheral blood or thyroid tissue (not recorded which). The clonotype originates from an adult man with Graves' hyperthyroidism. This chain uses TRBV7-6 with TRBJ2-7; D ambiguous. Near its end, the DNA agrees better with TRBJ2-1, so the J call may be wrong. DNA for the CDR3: TGTGCCAGCAGCTTAGTGGCCTACGATGAGCAGTTCTTC. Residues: CASSLVAYDEQFF.